The 25 T cell receptor beta chains in this list originate from one sample, sequenced in a study of blood T cell repertoires in COVID-19. Sequencing was performed with immunoSEQ multiplex PCR; in TCRdb, only in-frame clones are kept and a portion is missing. Here the sample spans around 300,000 clones, around four fifths being singletons. The sequencing input was peripheral blood. The receptors were sampled from a woman aged 45-65 years with active or convalescent COVID-19.

The chain employs TRBV12-3 or TRBV12-4 and TRBJ2-7, with D possibly TRBD2 on 6 matching bases. This CDR3 is 13 amino acids long. V lost 4 bases and J 3 bases, leaving 10 bases between the germline ends. The CDR3 DNA is TGTGCCAGCAGTTGGTCTAGCGTCTACGAGCAGTACTTC. This codes for CASSWSSVYEQYF.

J is TRBJ1-4 and V is TRBV6-5; the match to TRBD1 covers 8 bases. V lost 6 bases and J lost 7; bases outside the gene matches: 4. There are 13 residues in the CDR3. Germline V gene lookup returns CDR1 MNHEY and CDR2 SVGAGI. The CDR3 DNA sequence: TGTGCCAGCAGCCTCGACAGGGGTGAAAAACTGTTTTTT. Amino acid sequence: CASSLDRGEKLFF.

This sequence joins TRBV24-1 and TRBJ1-2; D ambiguous. The V gene lost 0 bases and the J gene lost 5 bases, with 3 bases spanning the gap. Per the germline V gene, CDR1 is KGHDR and CDR2 is SFDVKD. The CDR3 runs 12 residues. The CDR3 protein is CATSDLSYGYTF. The CDR3 coding sequence is TGTGCCACCAGTGATTTGTCTTATGGCTACACCTTC.

V and J are TRBV5-6 and TRBJ2-7, with D maybe TRBD1 (6 bases). In germline, CDR1 is SGHDT, CDR2 YYEEEE. V gave up 3 bases and J gave up 2 bases, with 9 bases separating them. This CDR3 is built from 13 residues. This chain's CDR3 is CASSSGQPYEQYF. The CDR3 nucleotides read TGTGCCAGCAGCTCCGGACAGCCCTACGAGCAGTACTTC.

The chain has TRBV24-1 and TRBJ2-1; D possibly corresponds to TRBD1 (6 bases). Germline values: CDR1 KGHDR, CDR2 SFDVKD. V dropped 4 bases and J dropped 0 bases, with 12 bases sitting between them. There are 16 residues in the CDR3. CDR3 DNA sequence: TGTGCCACCAGTGACCCGGACAGTAGCTCCTACAATGAGCAGTTCTTC. The encoded protein is CATSDPDSSSYNEQFF.

The V call is TRBV5-6, the J call TRBJ1-2; D gene uncertain. V was pared by 4 bases and J by 7 bases, with 14 bases between. The CDR3 has 13 residues. CDR1 SGHDT and CDR2 YYEEEE come from the germline V gene. The CDR3 is CASSRTGVSGYTF. For the CDR3, the DNA is TGTGCCAGCAGCCGGACCGGGGTCTCTGGCTACACCTTC. The variable domain in full, with the rest retrieved from reference TRBV5-6 and TRBJ1-2, is DAGVTQSPTHLIKTRGQQVTLRCSPKSGHDTVSWYQQALGQGPQFIFQYYEEEERQRGNFPDRFSGHQFPNYSSELNVNALLLGDSALYLCASSRTGVSGYTFGSGTRLTVV.

This chain uses TRBV5-1 with TRBJ2-7; a possible D gene is TRBD2 (6 bases). The CDR3 length is 13 residues. CDR1 is SGHRS, CDR2 YFSETQ, per germline. V lost 4 bases, J lost 3 bases, and 11 bases lay in between. CDR3 coding DNA: TGCGCCAGCAGCCGGGGACTTGGCTACGAGCAGTACTTC. It translates to CASSRGLGYEQYF.

Turning to this clone: The same CDR3 is also encoded by other DNA sequences in this sample. This chain joins TRBV2 and TRBJ1-5, with 8 positions matching TRBD1. The trim removed 4 bases at V and 4 bases at J, leaving 3 bases unmatched. CDR1 SNHLY and CDR2 FYNNEI come from the germline V gene. This CDR3 is built from 14 residues. The CDR3 spells CASSGTGGNQPQHF. The CDR3 DNA is TGTGCCAGCAGTGGAACAGGGGGGAATCAGCCCCAGCATTTT.

V usage is TRBV9 and J usage is TRBJ2-7; maybe TRBD2 (5 bases). Trimming shortened V by 4 bases and J by 6 bases, and 17 bases separated the two germline ends. Germline assignment: CDR1 SGDLS and CDR2 YYNGEE. CDR3 length: 14 residues. CDR3 DNA: TGTGCCAGCAGCCCCATGACTTTGGCGGGCGAGCAGTACTTC. It codes for CASSPMTLAGEQYF.

The V and J genes are TRBV2 and TRBJ2-2; D is unclear. Germline V CDR1 and CDR2: SNHLY, FYNNEI. This CDR3 is 12 amino acids long. V lost 5 bases and J lost 7, with 8 bases in between. The CDR3 region has the DNA TGTGCCAGCAGTTTCACGGGCGGGGAGCTGTTTTTT. Translating gives CASSFTGGELFF. The whole variable domain, filled in from reference TRBV2 and TRBJ2-2, reads EPEVTQTPSHQVTQMGQEVILRCVPISNHLYFYWYRQILGQKVEFLVSFYNNEISEKSEIFDDQFSVERPDGSNFTLKIRSTKLEDSAMYFCASSFTGGELFFGEGSRLTVL.

This clone has more than one count but fewer than ten. This chain uses TRBV4-1 with TRBJ2-6; D perhaps matches TRBD1 (5 bases). The CDR3 sequence is 16 residues long. Deletions cut 2 bases from V and 1 base from J, with 9 bases between. The germline V gene has CDR1 MGHRA and CDR2 YSYEKL. The CDR3: CASSQTTASGANVLTF. The CDR3 region has the DNA TGCGCCAGCAGCCAAACGACAGCTTCTGGGGCCAACGTCCTGACTTTC.

The chain employs TRBV9 and TRBJ1-6; 8 bases are shared with TRBD1. The CDR3 covers 15 residues. Per germline, CDR1 SGDLS and CDR2 YYNGEE. V gave up 3 bases and J gave up 6 bases; unmatched junction bases: 5. This chain's CDR3 is CASSDQGAANSPLHF. The CDR3 region has the DNA TGTGCCAGCAGCGACCAGGGGGCTGCTAATTCACCCCTCCACTTT.

V usage is TRBV11-1 and J usage is TRBJ2-7, with D possibly matching TRBD2 (5 bases). Germline CDR1 is SGHAT and CDR2 is FQDESV (reference sequence). The CDR3 sequence is 15 residues long. V shed 5 bases and J shed 1 base, with 15 bases lying between them. The CDR3 protein is CASSRVGVRSYEQYF. The CDR3 region has the DNA TGTGCCAGCAGCCGGGTCGGGGTAAGGTCCTACGAGCAGTACTTC.

V usage is TRBV15 and J usage is TRBJ1-3; D is ambiguous. CDR3 length: 13 residues. V shed 0 bases and J shed 7 bases, with 7 bases lying between them. Germline values: CDR1 LNHNV, CDR2 YYDKDF (reference sequence). The CDR3 region is CATSRDPGNTIYF. CDR3 coding DNA: TGTGCCACCAGCAGAGATCCCGGTAACACCATATATTTT.

The chain carries TRBV5-1 and TRBJ2-5; 14 nucleotides line up with TRBD2. Germline CDR1 SGHRS, CDR2 YFSETQ. The CDR3 is made up of 17 amino acids. With 4 bases clipped from V and 4 bases from J, the junction kept 9 bases outside the gene matches. DNA for the CDR3: TGCGCCAGCAGCCCTGAGTTTGGACTAGCGGGAGGAGAGACCCAGTACTTC. Its translation is CASSPEFGLAGGETQYF.

This clone was detected only a few times. V is TRBV7-8 and J is TRBJ1-3; tentatively, D is TRBD1 (6 bases). The CDR3 is 13 amino acids. Germline assignment: CDR1 SGHVS and CDR2 FQNEAQ. Trimming removed 9 bases at V and 3 bases at J, with 12 bases between. CDR3 coding DNA: TGTGCCAGTTGGGACAAGCTTGGAAACACCATATATTTT. This gives the protein CASWDKLGNTIYF.

The chain joins TRBV10-2 to TRBJ2-1; 10 nucleotides match TRBD2. The CDR3 consists of 13 residues. V dropped 8 bases and J dropped 6; count of bases not matched to a gene: 4. Germline assignment: CDR1 WSHSY and CDR2 SAAADI. The CDR3 reads CASSRLAGNEQFF. The CDR3 DNA follows: TGCGCCAGCTCCAGACTAGCGGGCAATGAGCAGTTCTTC.

The chain couples TRBV7-9 to TRBJ2-7, with D perhaps TRBD1 (6 bases). The germline V gene encodes CDR1 SEHNR and CDR2 FQNEAQ (reference sequence). Between the trimmed V and J ends, which lost 4 bases and 0 bases, there was a span of 13 bases. This CDR3 has 15 amino acids. The CDR3 nucleotides are TGTGCCAGCAGCTCCTGGCAGGGGAGCTCCTACGAGCAGTACTTC. This gives the protein CASSSWQGSSYEQYF. The full variable domain, rest sourced from reference TRBV7-9 and TRBJ2-7, is DTGVSQNPRHKITKRGQNVTFRCDPISEHNRLYWYRQTLGQGPEFLTYFQNEAQLEKSRLLSDRFSAERPKGSFSTLEIQRTEQGDSAMYLCASSSWQGSSYEQYFGPGTRLTVT.

The rearrangement links TRBV7-2 to TRBJ2-5, with D perhaps TRBD2 (5 bases). The germline gives CDR1 SGHTA, CDR2 FQGNSA. V was shortened by 4 bases and J by 5 bases, with 20 bases between the two germline ends. The length of the CDR3 is 16 residues. CDR3 sequence reads: CASSSRRSGGRETQYF. The CDR3 coding sequence is TGTGCCAGCAGCTCCCGTCGGAGCGGAGGTCGGGAGACCCAGTACTTC. Using reference TRBV7-2 and TRBJ2-5 for the parts outside the CDR3, the full variable domain is GAGVSQSPSNKVTEKGKDVELRCDPISGHTALYWYRQSLGQGLEFLIYFQGNSAPDKSGLPSDRFSAERTGGSVSTLTIQRTQQEDSAVYLCASSSRRSGGRETQYFGPGTRLLVL.

On this clone itself: An end of the junction does not agree with germline; a read error may underlie this. The chain has TRBV7-2 and TRBJ2-7; 12 nucleotides match TRBD2. The CDR3 runs to 14 residues. Germline V gives CDR1 SGHTA, CDR2 FQGNSA. The CDR3 nucleotides read TGTGCCAGCAGCCTAGCGGGAGGGCCCTACGAGCAGTACTTC. This gives the protein CASSLAGGPYEQYF.

This chain connects TRBV5-4 to TRBJ1-6; D perhaps matches TRBD1 (6 bases). V was trimmed by 0 bases and J by 9 bases, leaving 13 bases between them. The CDR3 length is 15 residues. Looked up from germline, CDR1 is SGHNT and CDR2 is YYREEE (reference sequence). The CDR3 nucleotides read TGTGCCAGCAGCTTGGAGCAGGGGCAGAGTTCACCCCTCCACTTT. As protein: CASSLEQGQSSPLHF.

The rearrangement links TRBV2 to TRBJ1-5; 7 bases are shared with TRBD1. Germline V CDR1 and CDR2: SNHLY, FYNNEI. The CDR3 is 14 residues long. The J segment lost 6 bases and the V segment lost 6 bases, leaving 8 bases of the junction unmatched. CDR3: CASSLRQGGQPQHF. For the CDR3, the DNA is TGTGCCAGCAGCTTGCGACAGGGCGGTCAGCCCCAGCATTTT.

The sample holds a few counts of this clone. The chain has TRBV5-1 and TRBJ2-7; 13 nucleotides align to TRBD2. Germline V gene sequence: CDR1 SGHRS, CDR2 YFSETQ. This CDR3 is 15 amino acids long. V shed 1 base and J 4 bases; nucleotides not matched to a gene: 2. The CDR3 protein is CASSLTSGRVYEQYF. The CDR3 bases are TGCGCCAGCAGCTTGACTAGCGGGAGGGTTTACGAGCAGTACTTC. The full variable domain, completed using reference TRBV5-1 and TRBJ2-7, is KAGVTQTPRYLIKTRGQQVTLSCSPISGHRSVSWYQQTPGQGLQFLFEYFSETQRNKGNFPGRFSGRQFSNSRSEMNVSTLELGDSALYLCASSLTSGRVYEQYFGPGTRLTVT.

This rearrangement joins TRBV30 to TRBJ2-7; tentatively, D is TRBD1 (6 bases). With 5 bases removed from V and 5 bases from J, the gap between germline ends came to 16 bases. CDR3 length: 13 residues. Germline V gene data show CDR1 as GTSNPN and CDR2 as SVGIG (reference sequence). For the CDR3, the DNA is TGTGCCTGGCGGCCTCAGGGGTACCACGAGCAGTACTTC. This sequence encodes CAWRPQGYHEQYF.

The rearrangement links TRBV18 to TRBJ2-2, with 10 bases matching TRBD2. Losses at the gene ends were 0 bases for V and 5 bases for J; bases not matched to a gene: 6. The CDR3 spans 17 residues. Germline V gene sequence: CDR1 KGHSH, CDR2 LQKENI. As DNA, the CDR3 is TGTGCCAGCTCACCACCTCCTAGCGGGAGCGGTACCGGGGAGCTGTTTTTT. The encoded protein is CASSPPPSGSGTGELFF.